These T cell receptor beta chains were read from a single sample in a study of blood T cell repertoires in COVID-19. Method: immunoSEQ multiplex PCR; TCRdb's copy keeps in-frame clones and lacks some. Here the sample spans tens of thousands of clones, 80% to 90% being singletons. Sequencing was done on a sample of peripheral blood. The receptors originated from an elderly woman with COVID-19, enrolled during active disease. The CDR3 runs from the conserved cysteine through the conserved F or W. The order of the fields is J gene, D gene, V gene, clone size, CDR3 length, CDR3 protein, CDR3 DNA. The D gene is left open where the match is weak. The size entry is marked missing in some rows and otherwise reads once, few, many or a size class.

TRBJ1-1	NA	TRBV7-9	few	15	CASSLVRAGSTEAFF	TGTGCCAGCAGCTTAGTGCGGGCGGGGAGTACTGAAGCTTTCTTT
TRBJ2-3	NA	TRBV5-1	NA	14	CASSLAAATDTQYF	TGCGCCAGCAGCTTGGCTGCGGCCACAGATACGCAGTATTTT
TRBJ1-4	NA	TRBV7-2	NA	15	CASSPNRATNEKLFF	TGTGCCAGCAGCCCGAACAGGGCAACTAATGAAAAACTGTTTTTT
TRBJ2-5	TRBD1	TRBV29-1	NA	12	CSVGTGGETQYF	TGCAGCGTTGGGACAGGCGGAGAGACCCAGTACTTC
TRBJ2-5	TRBD2	TRBV11-2	NA	16	CASSIPLAGGQETQYF	TGTGCCAGCAGCATCCCTTTAGCGGGGGGGCAAGAGACCCAGTACTTC
TRBJ2-3	NA	TRBV9	once	13	CASSVALTDTQYF	TGTGCCAGCAGCGTAGCCCTCACAGATACGCAGTATTTT
TRBJ1-5	NA	TRBV5-4	NA	16	CASSLGGPDSNQPQHF	TGTGCCAGCAGTCTCGGGGGGCCCGATAGCAATCAGCCCCAGCATTTT
TRBJ2-2	NA	TRBV5-5	NA	15	CASSSGLSNTGELFF	TGTGCCAGCAGCTCCGGACTTTCGAACACCGGGGAGCTGTTTTTT
TRBJ2-7	NA	TRBV11-2	NA	15	CASSLGWDTTYEQYF	TGTGCCAGCAGCTTAGGTTGGGACACAACCTACGAGCAGTACTTC
TRBJ1-1	TRBD1	TRBV5-5	NA	14	CASSWGQGSTEAFF	TGTGCCAGCAGCTGGGGACAGGGAAGCACTGAAGCTTTCTTT
TRBJ2-7	NA	TRBV20-1	NA	11	CSATAGVGQYF	TGCAGTGCTACTGCAGGGGTAGGGCAGTACTTC
TRBJ2-2	NA	TRBV19	many	12	CASSIGRGELFF	TGTGCCAGTAGTATAGGGCGGGGGGAGCTGTTTTTT